This T cell receptor (beta chain) derives from a study of T cell responses to AZD1222 COVID-19 vaccine. Findings and caveats of the study: Seropositivity was recorded at baseline in only a handful of AZD1222 recipients.

The germline V gene encodes CDR1 SGDLS and CDR2 YYNGEE. Unmatched junction bases numbered 6, after V lost 0 bases and J lost 2 bases. CDR3 length equals 17 residues. The assay was immunoSEQ multiplex PCR, and TCRdb's table has in-frame clones only and misses some. Of some 150,000 clones detected, approximately 91% appear once; the ten largest clones hold less than 2.5%. As concerns this clone: The antigen is undetermined.

This clonotype originated in an adult who received the AZD1222 COVID-19 vaccine. This sample comprised peripheral blood, obtained 28 days after the second AZD1222 dose. The rearrangement links TRBV9 to TRBJ2-3; 10 bases map to TRBD1. The CDR3 region is CASSVGRGTGATDTQYF. CDR3 bases: TGTGCCAGCAGCGTAGGTAGGGGGACAGGGGCCACAGATACGCAGTATTTT.